This passage covers 27 T cell receptor beta chains from one sample sequenced in a study of a mutant IDH1 vaccine in newly diagnosed glioma. TCRdb's copy holds only in-frame clones and misses some; the assay was immunoSEQ multiplex PCR. The table has about 32,000 clones, around three quarters seen once. Time point indicated: week 35, safety follow-up. A single vaccine dose contained 300 ug of mutant IDH1 20-mer peptide, and topical imiquimod was used with it. No cognate antigen is known for these TCRs. Sample: PBMCs, taken from a glioma patient whose treatment included an IDH1 peptide vaccine. These receptors came from a man aged 35 to 55 with glioma. Some clones in this sample may be carry-over from other donors' samples.

The chain recombines TRBV6-1 with TRBJ2-1; D is undetermined. CDR1 and CDR2 from the germline V gene are MNHNS and SASEGT. The V and J ends lost 6 bases and 9 bases respectively, with 9 bases between them. CDR3 length: 11 amino acids. The CDR3 DNA sequence: TGTGCCAGCAGCCCATGGGTTGAGCAGTTCTTC. Its translation is CASSPWVEQFF.

J is TRBJ2-7 and V is TRBV6-1; 9 bases agree with TRBD1. Germline assignment: CDR1 MNHNS and CDR2 SASEGT. V was pared by 1 base and J by 2 bases, with 9 bases of the junction left unmatched. The CDR3 runs to 17 residues. CDR3 protein: CASSEGFGGDRAYEQYF. CDR3 nucleotide sequence: TGTGCCAGCAGTGAAGGCTTTGGGGGGGACAGGGCCTACGAGCAGTACTTC.

The gene calls are TRBV18 and TRBJ2-2; D not resolved. From germline, CDR1 is KGHSH and CDR2 LQKENI. This CDR3 is built from 13 residues. The V and J ends lost 3 bases and 5 bases respectively, with 7 bases between them. This chain's CDR3 is CASSPDGTGELFF. CDR3 nucleotide sequence: TGTGCCAGCTCACCGGATGGGACCGGGGAGCTGTTTTTT.

The chain recombines TRBV4-1 with TRBJ1-1; maybe TRBD1 (5 bases). The length of the CDR3 is 17 residues. V was shortened by 1 base and J by 1 base, with 16 bases between the two germline ends. From germline, CDR1 is MGHRA and CDR2 YSYEKL. For the CDR3, the DNA is TGCGCCAGCAGCCAAGGGCGGTGGGGAGGGACGAACACTGAAGCTTTCTTT. Its protein is CASSQGRWGGTNTEAFF.

The rearrangement links TRBV7-2 to TRBJ2-7; TRBD2 matches 10 bases. V shed 5 bases and J 3 bases; nucleotides not matched to a gene: 4. The CDR3 runs 14 residues. The germline V gene has CDR1 SGHTA and CDR2 FQGNSA. CDR3 DNA sequence: TGTGCCAGCAGCCCGGGACTAGCGAACTACGAGCAGTACTTC. Protein sequence: CASSPGLANYEQYF.

The count of this clone is one. CDR3 loop: CATSPTGGGNSPLHF. The CDR3 coding sequence is TGTGCCACCAGCCCGACAGGGGGCGGGAATTCACCCCTCCACTTT. J is TRBJ1-6 and V is TRBV15; TRBD1 aligns across 10 bases. V gave up 5 bases and J gave up 7 bases; unmatched junction bases: 5. This CDR3 has 15 amino acids. Germline V gene sequence: CDR1 LNHNV, CDR2 YYDKDF (reference sequence).

The genes are TRBV2 and TRBJ2-7; D unclear. V gave up 7 bases and J gave up 2 bases, with 18 bases separating them. The CDR3 runs to 15 residues. Germline V gene sequence: CDR1 SNHLY, CDR2 FYNNEI. The CDR3: CASKVDRPEPYEQYF. The CDR3 region has the DNA TGTGCCAGCAAAGTCGATCGCCCGGAACCCTACGAGCAGTACTTC. The whole variable domain, remainder taken from reference TRBV2 and TRBJ2-7, is EPEVTQTPSHQVTQMGQEVILRCVPISNHLYFYWYRQILGQKVEFLVSFYNNEISEKSEIFDDQFSVERPDGSNFTLKIRSTKLEDSAMYFCASKVDRPEPYEQYFGPGTRLTVT.

This chain joins TRBV6-4 and TRBJ1-4; 12 positions match TRBD1. After removal of 4 bases from V and 8 bases from J, the junction contained 5 bases not matched to a gene. The length of the CDR3 is 15 residues. The germline V gene encodes CDR1 MRHNA and CDR2 SNTAGT. CDR3 bases: TGTGCCAGCAGTGCGGGGACAGGGGGCGACGAAAAACTGTTTTTT. Encoded protein: CASSAGTGGDEKLFF.

This clone showed up just a few times. The chain couples TRBV6-6 to TRBJ1-1; D unclear. Germline V gene sequence: CDR1 MNHNY, CDR2 SVGAGI (reference sequence). The CDR3 has 12 amino acids. Trimming pared 10 bases from V and 3 bases from J, leaving 12 bases between. Here the CDR3 DNA reads TGTGCCACCTCCCCGGCGGACACTGAAGCTTTCTTT. Translating it yields CATSPADTEAFF.

The chain carries TRBV30 and TRBJ1-1; the D is unclear. This CDR3 has 12 amino acids. The germline gives CDR1 GTSNPN, CDR2 SVGIG (reference sequence). V was shortened by 2 bases and J by 0 bases, with 4 bases between the two germline ends. CDR3 residues: CAWSRMNTEAFF. The CDR3 bases are TGTGCCTGGAGTAGGATGAACACTGAAGCTTTCTTT. Full variable domain (outside the CDR3, taken from reference TRBV30 and TRBJ1-1): SQTIHQWPATLVQPVGSPLSLECTVEGTSNPNLYWYRQAAGRGLQLLFYSVGIGQISSEVPQNLSASRPQDRQFILSSKKLLLSDSGFYLCAWSRMNTEAFFGQGTRLTVV.

This clone was seen only a few times. The chain uses TRBV7-8 and TRBJ1-2; the D gene is possibly TRBD1 (5 bases). The V and J ends lost 4 bases and 8 bases respectively, with 14 bases between them. Germline values: CDR1 SGHVS, CDR2 FQNEAQ. CDR3 size: 13 residues. CDR3 loop: CASSWGVEYGYTF. Here the CDR3 DNA reads TGTGCCAGCAGCTGGGGGGTTGAATACGGCTACACCTTC. The whole variable domain, filled in from reference TRBV7-8 and TRBJ1-2, reads GAGVSQSPRYKVAKRGQDVALRCDPISGHVSLFWYQQALGQGPEFLTYFQNEAQLDKSGLPSDRFFAERPEGSVSTLKIQRTQQEDSAVYLCASSWGVEYGYTFGSGTRLTVV.

The chain carries TRBV29-1 and TRBJ2-7; possible D gene TRBD1, 5 bases. Germline CDR1 reads SQVTM; CDR2 reads ANQGSEA. The V and J ends lost 0 bases and 7 bases respectively, with 16 bases between them. CDR3 length: 14 amino acids. The CDR3 DNA follows: TGCAGCGTTGAAGAGGGCTCTTCTACAGGAGAGCAGTACTTC. Amino acid sequence: CSVEEGSSTGEQYF.

V gene TRBV6-1 combines with J gene TRBJ2-2; D may correspond to TRBD1 or TRBD2 (7 bases each). Trimming cost V 6 bases and J 2 bases, with 13 bases left between them. CDR3 length equals 15 residues. From germline, CDR1 is MNHNS and CDR2 SASEGT. The CDR3 here is CASRGGGDNTGELFF. In DNA form, the CDR3 reads TGTGCCAGCAGGGGAGGGGGCGATAACACCGGGGAGCTGTTTTTT.

This CDR3 is CASIDGKNTEAFF. The CDR3 DNA reads TGTGCCAGCATCGACGGAAAGAACACTGAAGCTTTCTTT. The chain couples TRBV2 to TRBJ1-1, with D unresolved. Trimming took 7 bases from V and 1 from J, leaving 10 bases between them. The CDR3 length is 13 residues. Germline CDR1 reads SNHLY; CDR2 reads FYNNEI.

The V gene is TRBV5-4, the J gene TRBJ1-2, with D possibly matching TRBD1 (5 bases). The germline gives CDR1 SGHNT, CDR2 YYREEE (reference sequence). Trimming removed 0 bases from V and 4 bases from J, with 7 bases in between. CDR3 length: 13 amino acids. This chain's CDR3 is CASSLGQIYGYTF. CDR3 sequence (DNA): TGTGCCAGCAGCTTGGGACAGATCTATGGCTACACCTTC.

This chain connects TRBV6-6 to TRBJ2-1; D possibly corresponds to TRBD1 (5 bases). The CDR3 has 14 residues. The germline gives CDR1 MNHNY, CDR2 SVGAGI (reference sequence). V was pared by 5 bases and J by 4 bases, with 12 bases between. CDR3 loop: CASSQTRAYNEQFF. CDR3 coding DNA: TGTGCCAGCAGTCAAACCAGGGCATACAATGAGCAGTTCTTC.

A single count supports this clone. The chain joins TRBV29-1 to TRBJ2-3; tentatively, D is TRBD2 (6 bases). The V end was cut by 6 bases, the J end by 0 bases, with 13 bases between. The CDR3 is 14 amino acids. Germline V gene sequence: CDR1 SQVTM, CDR2 ANQGSEA. The CDR3 nucleotides read TGCAGCGTGCGGGACGGGTCTAGCACAGATACGCAGTATTTT. It encodes CSVRDGSSTDTQYF.

V is TRBV6-5 and J is TRBJ1-1; D is unclear. Germline CDR1 and CDR2: MNHEY and SVGAGI. V lost 5 bases to trimming and J lost 6 bases, with 13 bases between them. The CDR3 is made up of 13 amino acids. In DNA, the CDR3 is TGTGCCAGCAGTCGAACTCTCCGGGCTGAAGCTTTCTTT. It codes for CASSRTLRAEAFF.

This rearrangement joins TRBV7-6 to TRBJ2-7; the match to TRBD2 covers 12 bases. V shed 1 base and J 5 bases; nucleotides not matched to a gene: 12. The CDR3 has 18 residues. Germline CDR1 is SGHVS and CDR2 is FNYEAQ. CDR3 in amino acids: CASSLGLAGDLLRDEQYF. In DNA, the CDR3 is TGTGCCAGCAGCTTAGGACTAGCGGGGGACCTTCTAAGGGACGAGCAGTACTTC.

The chain carries TRBV15 and TRBJ2-5; 7 nucleotides agree with TRBD2. This CDR3 is built from 16 residues. Germline-derived CDR1 and CDR2 are LNHNV and YYDKDF (reference sequence). Trimming cost V 1 base and J 5 bases; bases outside gene matches: 10. In nucleotides, the CDR3 is TGTGCCACCAGCAGAGGGGGCGGGGGATGGCGGGAGACCCAGTACTTC. Residues: CATSRGGGGWRETQYF.

The chain joins TRBV7-9 to TRBJ2-7; D is perhaps TRBD1 or TRBD2 (5 bases each). CDR3 size: 13 residues. V was shortened by 5 bases and J by 4 bases, with 12 bases between the two germline ends. The germline CDR1 and CDR2 sequences are SEHNR and FQNEAQ (reference sequence). This CDR3 reads CASSPGTQYEQYF. The CDR3 nucleotides read TGTGCCAGCAGCCCCGGGACCCAATACGAGCAGTACTTC.

DNA of the CDR3: TGTGCCAGCTCACCGGGGGGTCAGAGGACTGAAGCTTTCTTT. It yields the protein CASSPGGQRTEAFF. The rearrangement links TRBV18 to TRBJ1-1; a possible D gene is TRBD1 (5 bases). This CDR3 comprises 14 residues. Germline CDR1 KGHSH, CDR2 LQKENI. Trimming left V 3 bases short and J 5 bases short, with 13 bases between.

V is TRBV9 and J is TRBJ2-7; TRBD2 matches 9 bases. The CDR3 runs to 15 residues. CDR1 is SGDLS, CDR2 YYNGEE, per germline. The V gene end was trimmed by 4 bases and the J gene end by 2 bases; junction bases not matched to a gene: 7. The CDR3 coding sequence is TGTGCCAGCAGCACCGACCTAGCGGGGCCCTACGAGCAGTACTTC. It translates to CASSTDLAGPYEQYF.

The rearrangement joins TRBV6-5 to TRBJ1-6, with a weak D call TRBD1 (5 bases). V was pared by 6 bases and J by 7 bases, with 13 bases between. Germline loops: CDR1 MNHEY, CDR2 SVGAGI. The CDR3 is made up of 14 amino acids. The CDR3 protein is CASRPTGLNSPLHF. As DNA, the CDR3 is TGTGCCAGCAGACCAACAGGTCTAAATTCACCCCTCCACTTT.

This clone has a single count. The rearrangement joins TRBV7-2 to TRBJ1-1; D unresolved. The V gene lost 1 base and the J gene lost 1 base, with 10 bases spanning the gap. Per germline, CDR1 SGHTA and CDR2 FQGNSA. The CDR3 totals 15 residues. This CDR3 reads CASSLEYARNTEAFF. The CDR3, as DNA: TGTGCCAGCAGCTTAGAGTACGCCCGGAACACTGAAGCTTTCTTT.

V gene TRBV30 combines with J gene TRBJ1-5; D perhaps matches TRBD1 (5 bases). Germline CDR1 GTSNPN, CDR2 SVGIG (reference sequence). Trimming stripped 1 base from V and 6 bases from J, with 10 bases between. The CDR3 totals 13 residues. The DNA of the CDR3 is TGTGCCTGGAGTGGGGGGTTAGGTCAGCCCCAGCATTTT. Translating gives CAWSGGLGQPQHF.

The gene calls are TRBV2 and TRBJ2-7; D may be TRBD1 or TRBD2 (5 bases each). CDR1 and CDR2 from the germline V gene are SNHLY and FYNNEI. CDR3 size: 12 residues. V lost 3 bases and J 2 bases, leaving 5 bases between the germline ends. This CDR3 reads CASSEGAYEQYF. The CDR3 DNA is TGTGCCAGCAGTGAGGGGGCCTACGAGCAGTACTTC.